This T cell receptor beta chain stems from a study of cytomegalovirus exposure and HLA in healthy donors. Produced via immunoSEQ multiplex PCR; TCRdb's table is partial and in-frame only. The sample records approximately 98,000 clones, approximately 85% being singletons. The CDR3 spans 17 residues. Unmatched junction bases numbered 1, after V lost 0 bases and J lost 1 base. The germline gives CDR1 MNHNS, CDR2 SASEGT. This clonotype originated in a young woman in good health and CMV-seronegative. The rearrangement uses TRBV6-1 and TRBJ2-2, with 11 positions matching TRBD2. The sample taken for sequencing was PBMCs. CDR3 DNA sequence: TGTGCCAGCAGTGAAGCCGGGACTAGCGGGAACACCGGGGAGCTGTTTTTT. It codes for CASSEAGTSGNTGELFF.